What follows is one T cell receptor beta chain and its context. Its antigen is not known. V lost 3 bases, J lost 0 bases, and 11 bases lay in between. The CDR3 totals 15 residues. Germline CDR1 and CDR2: LNHDA and SQIVND (reference sequence). The record originates from a study of shared clonotypes between healthy human individuals. Naive-designated CD8 cells lacked CD45RO, were positively enriched for CCR7, and omitted terminally differentiated effector memory CD45RA+ cells. Study-wide results and caveats: Donor scarcity curtailed the genetic and exposure-history diversity represented herein. Clonotype sharing across several donors was observed for about 5.2% of naive CD4 clonotypes.

Assay execution took place at the deep level. Authors' processing steps: Filtering differed since immunoSEQ provided only junctions, with no quality scores. Assay: immunoSEQ multiplex PCR; the TCRdb copy retains only in-frame clones and omits some. From that table come the V and J calls and clone size; the DNA was used to work out D and trimming. In the table there are some 2 million clones, about 95% of which are singletons. The clonotype comes from a man younger than 35 in good health. Input material: naive CD8+ T cells sorted from blood. The chain is built from TRBV19 and TRBJ1-1; D is undetermined. CDR3 in amino acids: CASSMPYRVNTEAFF. The CDR3 bases are TGTGCCAGTAGTATGCCCTACAGAGTGAACACTGAAGCTTTCTTT.